The rows below give T cell receptor beta chains drawn from one sample of a study of radiation and T cells in renal cell carcinoma. TCRdb's copy holds only in-frame clones and misses some; the assay was immunoSEQ multiplex PCR. The sample carries about 74,000 clones, 89% recorded once. The source was blood, collected from a patient whose treatment included radiotherapy and nephrectomy. Every receptor here comes from a woman in her 70s with renal cell carcinoma. The CDR3 runs from the conserved cysteine through the conserved F or W. The D gene is left open where the match is weak.

J gene,V gene,D gene,CDR3 DNA,CDR3 protein
TRBJ1-5,TRBV15,NA,TGTGCCACCAGTCTGTGGGGTGGGCAGCCCCAGCATTTT,CATSLWGGQPQHF
TRBJ2-2,TRBV6-5,TRBD1,TGTGCCAGCAGGACAGGGGCCTCGAACACCGGGGAGCTGTTTTTT,CASRTGASNTGELFF
TRBJ2-5,TRBV6-6,TRBD2,TGTGCCAGCAGTTACTCTTCCAGCGGGGGCGGAGAGACCCAGTACTTC,CASSYSSSGGGETQYF
TRBJ2-2,TRBV5-4,TRBD2,TGTGCCAGCAGCTTGGAGGGGACTAGCGACACCGGGGAGCTGTTTTTT,CASSLEGTSDTGELFF
TRBJ1-5,TRBV6-5,NA,TGTGCCAGCAGTTACGACGGGGGACAGCCCCAGCATTTT,CASSYDGGQPQHF
TRBJ1-6,TRBV7-3,TRBD1,TGTGCCAGCAGCCTTACAGGGGGAGGTAATTCACCCCTCCACTTT,CASSLTGGGNSPLHF
TRBJ2-7,TRBV27,NA,TGTGCCAGCAGTTGGAGGGAGGCCTACGAGCAGTACTTC,CASSWREAYEQYF
TRBJ2-1,TRBV21-1,NA,TGTGCCAGCAGCAAAGTGGGGTGGGCCTACAATGAGCAGTTCTTC,CASSKVGWAYNEQFF
TRBJ2-7,TRBV7-2,TRBD2,TGTGCCAGCAGCCGAGCCGGGACTAGCTACGAGCAGTACTTC,CASSRAGTSYEQYF
TRBJ2-7,TRBV4-2,TRBD2,TGTGCCAGCAGCTCTAGCGGGCGAGACCACTACGAGCAGTACTTC,CASSSSGRDHYEQYF
TRBJ1-5,TRBV30,NA,TGTGCCTGGAGCCCACAGTCGGGGTATCAGCCCCAGCATTTT,CAWSPQSGYQPQHF
TRBJ2-2,TRBV7-3,TRBD2,TGTGCCAGCAGCTTAGTCTCTGCGGGGGCCGGGGAGCTGTTTTTT,CASSLVSAGAGELFF
TRBJ1-6,TRBV5-6,NA,TGTGCCAGCAGCTTGGGGTCAAGCTCCTATAATTCACCCCTCCACTTT,CASSLGSSSYNSPLHF
TRBJ2-1,TRBV27,NA,TGTGCCAGCAGTTTACTAGTTAGCGGACCCTACAATGAGCAGTTCTTC,CASSLLVSGPYNEQFF
TRBJ2-7,TRBV6-5,TRBD1,TGTGCCAGCAGTCAGCGACAGGGAAGGTACGAGCAGTACTTC,CASSQRQGRYEQYF
TRBJ2-2,TRBV5-1,NA,TGCGCCAGCAGCTCTCTACAGGGTACTACCGCCGGGGAGCTGTTTTTT,CASSSLQGTTAGELFF
TRBJ2-3,TRBV30,NA,TGTGCCTGGAGTGATCGGGGAAGAGTCTATACGCAGTATTTT,CAWSDRGRVYTQYF
TRBJ1-1,TRBV18,NA,TGTGCCAGCTCACAGGTTAAGAACACTGAAGCTTTCTTT,CASSQVKNTEAFF
TRBJ1-1,TRBV6-1,NA,TGTGCCAGCAGCCCAAACACTGAAGCTTTCTTT,CASSPNTEAFF
TRBJ2-1,TRBV7-8,NA,TGTGCCAGCAGCTTAGGACAGTACAATGAGCAGTTCTTC,CASSLGQYNEQFF
TRBJ2-1,TRBV30,NA,TGTGCCTGGAGCTTTTTCTCCGGTCACATTGACAAAGGTTCGTATGAGCAGTTCTTC,CAWSFFSGHIDKGSYEQFF
TRBJ1-1,TRBV2,TRBD1,TGTGCCAGCGGACAGGGACTATCCGAAGCTTTCTTT,CASGQGLSEAFF
TRBJ1-1,TRBV7-6,NA,TGTGCCAGCAGCCCAATTGGACAGGAAGCTTTCTTT,CASSPIGQEAFF
TRBJ2-3,TRBV11-3,NA,TGTGCCAGCAGCCTTGGGACTAGCACAGATACGCAGTATTTT,CASSLGTSTDTQYF
TRBJ1-1,TRBV9,NA,TGTGCCAGCAGCGTAGTAGGGACACAGAACACTGAAGCTTTCTTT,CASSVVGTQNTEAFF
TRBJ1-1,TRBV2,NA,TGTGCCAGCAGTTCAAAGGTTGAAGCTTTCTTT,CASSSKVEAFF
TRBJ2-2,TRBV7-9,NA,TGTGCCAGCAGCTTAGCAGGGGCCGACGGGGAGCTGTTTTTT,CASSLAGADGELFF
TRBJ1-2,TRBV27,TRBD1,TGTGCCACCCGGCCGACAGGGACTTATGGCTACACCTTC,CATRPTGTYGYTF
TRBJ2-7,TRBV28,TRBD2,TGTGCCAGCAGCCCCGGGACTATCCCCTACGAGCAGTACTTC,CASSPGTIPYEQYF